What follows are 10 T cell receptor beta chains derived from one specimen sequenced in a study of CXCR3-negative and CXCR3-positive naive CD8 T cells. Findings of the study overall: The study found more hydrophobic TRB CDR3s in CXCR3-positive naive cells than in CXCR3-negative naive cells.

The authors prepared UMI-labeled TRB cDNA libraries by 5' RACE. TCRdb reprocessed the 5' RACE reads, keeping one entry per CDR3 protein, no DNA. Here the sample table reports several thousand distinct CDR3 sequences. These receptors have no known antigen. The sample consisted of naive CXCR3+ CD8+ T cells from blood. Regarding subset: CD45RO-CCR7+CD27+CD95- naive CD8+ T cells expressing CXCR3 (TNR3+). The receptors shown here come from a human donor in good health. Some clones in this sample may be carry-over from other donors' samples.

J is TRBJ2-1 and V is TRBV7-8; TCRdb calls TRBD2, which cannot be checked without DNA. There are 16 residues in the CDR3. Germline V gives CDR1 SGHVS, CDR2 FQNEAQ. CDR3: CASSPVGLSTYNEQFF.

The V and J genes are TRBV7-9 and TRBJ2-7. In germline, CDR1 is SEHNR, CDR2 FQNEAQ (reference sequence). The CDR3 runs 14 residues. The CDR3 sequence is CASTNPYGSYEQYF.

CDR3 residues: CASSSASGSSYNEQFF. This chain joins TRBV7-2 and TRBJ2-1. The CDR3 has 16 residues. The germline gives CDR1 SGHTA, CDR2 FQGNSA.

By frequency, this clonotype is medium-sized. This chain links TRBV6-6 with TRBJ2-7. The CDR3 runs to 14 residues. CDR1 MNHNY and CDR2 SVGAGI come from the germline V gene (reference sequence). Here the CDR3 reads CASSYSDPDHEQYF.

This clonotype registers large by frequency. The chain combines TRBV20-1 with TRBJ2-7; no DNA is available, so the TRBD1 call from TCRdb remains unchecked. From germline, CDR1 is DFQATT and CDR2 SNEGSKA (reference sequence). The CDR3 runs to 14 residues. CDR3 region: CSARDRAFSYEQYF.

The CDR3 is CASSAPRNTEAFF. The gene calls are TRBV25-1 and TRBJ1-1. Germline V gene lookup returns CDR1 MGHDK and CDR2 SYGVNS. This CDR3 comprises 13 residues.

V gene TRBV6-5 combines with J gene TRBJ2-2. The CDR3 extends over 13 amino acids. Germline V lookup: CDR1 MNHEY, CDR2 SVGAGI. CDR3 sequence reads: CASSYSVTGELFF.

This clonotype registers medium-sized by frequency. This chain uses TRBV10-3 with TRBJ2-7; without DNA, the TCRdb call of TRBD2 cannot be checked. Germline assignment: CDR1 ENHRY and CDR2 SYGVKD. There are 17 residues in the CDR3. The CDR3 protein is CAISDSSGGAPGYEQYF.

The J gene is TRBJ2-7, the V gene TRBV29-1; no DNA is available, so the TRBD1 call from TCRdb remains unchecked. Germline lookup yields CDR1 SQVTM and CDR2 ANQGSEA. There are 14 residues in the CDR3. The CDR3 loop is CSVEVRGSSYEQYF.

The CDR3 here is CASSDPYYQPQHF. The chain joins TRBV6-6 to TRBJ1-5. The germline CDR1 and CDR2 sequences are MNHNY and SVGAGI (reference sequence). The CDR3 sequence is 13 residues long.